This TCR beta chain was recovered during a study of T cell responses to AZD1222 COVID-19 vaccine. Profiling relied on immunoSEQ multiplex PCR, and the TCRdb table lists in-frame clones only, not all of them. This sample has tens of thousands of clones, with roughly 80% found just once. Germline CDR1 reads LNHNV; CDR2 reads YYDKDF (reference sequence). The CDR3 totals 17 residues. V gave up 2 bases and J gave up 0 bases; unmatched junction bases: 7. The TCR comes from an adult who received the AZD1222 COVID-19 vaccine. Source: peripheral blood, taken 28 days after the second AZD1222 dose. The gene calls are TRBV15 and TRBJ1-1; 9 bases map to TRBD1. The CDR3 sequence: CATSRRPGQGVNTEAFF. The DNA for the CDR3 is TGTGCCACCAGCAGACGACCGGGACAGGGAGTGAACACTGAAGCTTTCTTT.